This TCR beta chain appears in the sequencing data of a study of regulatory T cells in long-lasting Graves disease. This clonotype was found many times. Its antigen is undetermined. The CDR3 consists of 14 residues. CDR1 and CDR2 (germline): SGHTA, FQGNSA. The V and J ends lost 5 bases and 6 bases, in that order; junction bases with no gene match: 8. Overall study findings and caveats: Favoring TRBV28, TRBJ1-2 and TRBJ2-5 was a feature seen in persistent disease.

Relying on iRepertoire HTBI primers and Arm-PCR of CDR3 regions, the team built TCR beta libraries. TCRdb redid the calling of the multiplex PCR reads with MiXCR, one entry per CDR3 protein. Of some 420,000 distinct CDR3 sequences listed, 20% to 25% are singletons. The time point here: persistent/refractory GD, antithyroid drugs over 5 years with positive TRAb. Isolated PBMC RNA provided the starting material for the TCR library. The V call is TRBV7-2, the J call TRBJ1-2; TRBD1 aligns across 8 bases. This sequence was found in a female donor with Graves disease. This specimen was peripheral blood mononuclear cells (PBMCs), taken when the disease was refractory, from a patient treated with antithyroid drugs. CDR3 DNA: TGTGCCAGCAGCCTCCAACGGACAGGGCATGGCTACACCTTC. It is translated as CASSLQRTGHGYTF.